This TCR beta chain is from a study of T cells in pancreatic ductal adenocarcinoma. Regarding the study as a whole: Enrichment of CD45RO+ effector over naive T cells in tumors may bias clonality. Mean clonality was roughly 0.11 in tumors and roughly 0.066 in blood, not significantly different. This surgical cohort overrepresents the minority presenting with early-stage disease. Compared with tumor, blood showed more total productive templates and approximately 8-fold more clonotypes.

Here immunoSEQ multiplex PCR was the method, and the copy in TCRdb shows in-frame clones only, minus some. The sample contains tens of thousands of clones, just over 90% of which appear only once. The selected patients with pancreatic ductal adenocarcinoma had surgery but no neoadjuvant therapy. The CDR3 is 15 amino acids. Germline assignment: CDR1 MNHEY and CDR2 SVGAGI. Between the trimmed V and J ends, which lost 8 bases and 5 bases, there was a span of 21 bases. Note on this clone: Antigen specificity is unknown.

The V call is TRBV6-5, the J call TRBJ1-2, with D perhaps TRBD1 (5 bases). This TCR came from a human donor with pancreatic ductal adenocarcinoma. The sample taken for sequencing was PBMCs. CDR3 DNA: TGTGCCAGCGCCCTAGTGGAGGGGTTCGGATATGGCTACACCTTC. Amino acid sequence: CASALVEGFGYGYTF.